This T cell receptor (beta chain) was recorded in a study of T cell repertoires in cytomegalovirus infection. The study's findings and limits: Based on cumulative public TCR beta family frequency, carriers of CMV plus the relevant HLA were identified.

In regard to this clonotype: Its antigen is unknown.

Trimming took 4 bases from V and 4 from J, leaving 18 bases between them. From germline, CDR1 is SGDLS and CDR2 YYNGEE. The CDR3 spans 16 residues. TCRdb independently ran MiXCR on the reads; one entry per CDR3 protein. The sample shows approximately 910,000 distinct CDR3 sequences, approximately 32% of them seen only once. The chain recombines TRBV9 with TRBJ2-1, with D perhaps being TRBD1 or TRBD2 (5 bases each). This receptor was obtained from a human donor in good health (CMV status not recorded). Some clones in this sample may be carry-over from other donors' samples. The sequenced sample was cultured CD8+ T cells from PBMCs, obtained from culture after CMV antigen stimulation. CDR3 in DNA: TGTGCCAGCAGCCCCCCCGGGGCACCTATATACAATGAGCAGTTCTTC. The encoded protein is CASSPPGAPIYNEQFF.